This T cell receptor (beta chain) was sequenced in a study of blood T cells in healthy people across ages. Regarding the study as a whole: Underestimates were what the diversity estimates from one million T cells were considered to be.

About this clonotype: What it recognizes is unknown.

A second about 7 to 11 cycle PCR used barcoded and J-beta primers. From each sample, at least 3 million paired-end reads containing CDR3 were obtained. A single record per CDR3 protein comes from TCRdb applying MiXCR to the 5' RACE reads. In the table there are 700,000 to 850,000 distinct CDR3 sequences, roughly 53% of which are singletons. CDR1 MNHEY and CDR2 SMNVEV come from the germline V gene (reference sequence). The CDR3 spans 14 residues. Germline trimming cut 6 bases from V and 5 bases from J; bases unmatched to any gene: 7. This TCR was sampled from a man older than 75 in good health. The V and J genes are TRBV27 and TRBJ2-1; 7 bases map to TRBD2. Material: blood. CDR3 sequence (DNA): TGTGCCAGCAGGCGTCGGGAGGCCCACAATGAGCAGTTCTTC. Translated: CASRRREAHNEQFF.